The entry that follows covers one T cell receptor (beta chain) sequence. The data are from a study of blood T cell repertoires in COVID-19. How the authors handled the data: Using reference gene primer amplification, nucleated cell counts were estimated. Using immunoSEQ multiplex PCR, the repertoire was profiled, and TCRdb retains in-frame clones only, with some absent. V, J and clone size are those of that table, while D and trimming were read from the DNA. The data show about 270,000 clones, 75% to 90% seen once. This CDR3 spans 13 amino acids. Germline lookup yields CDR1 MDHEN and CDR2 SYDVKM. Trimming removed 10 bases from V and 3 bases from J; junction bases left unmatched: 8.

The TCR sequence derives from a human donor in a cohort sampled during active COVID-19. The V call is TRBV28, the J call TRBJ2-7, with 8 bases lining up with TRBD2. What was sequenced was peripheral blood. CDR3 in amino acids: CATSAGRGYEQYF. The CDR3 DNA is TGTGCCACCTCGGCCGGGAGGGGCTACGAGCAGTACTTC.